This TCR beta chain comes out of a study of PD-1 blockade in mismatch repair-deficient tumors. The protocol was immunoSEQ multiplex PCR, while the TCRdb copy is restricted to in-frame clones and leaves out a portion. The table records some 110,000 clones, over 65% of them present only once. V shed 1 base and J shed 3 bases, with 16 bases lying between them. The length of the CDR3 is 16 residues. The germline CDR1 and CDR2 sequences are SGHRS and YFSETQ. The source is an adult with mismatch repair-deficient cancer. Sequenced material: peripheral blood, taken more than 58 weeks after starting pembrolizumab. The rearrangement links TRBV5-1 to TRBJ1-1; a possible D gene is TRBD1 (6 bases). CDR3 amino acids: CASSLYGAGEYTEAFF. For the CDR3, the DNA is TGCGCCAGCAGCTTGTATGGAGCAGGGGAGTACACTGAAGCTTTCTTT.